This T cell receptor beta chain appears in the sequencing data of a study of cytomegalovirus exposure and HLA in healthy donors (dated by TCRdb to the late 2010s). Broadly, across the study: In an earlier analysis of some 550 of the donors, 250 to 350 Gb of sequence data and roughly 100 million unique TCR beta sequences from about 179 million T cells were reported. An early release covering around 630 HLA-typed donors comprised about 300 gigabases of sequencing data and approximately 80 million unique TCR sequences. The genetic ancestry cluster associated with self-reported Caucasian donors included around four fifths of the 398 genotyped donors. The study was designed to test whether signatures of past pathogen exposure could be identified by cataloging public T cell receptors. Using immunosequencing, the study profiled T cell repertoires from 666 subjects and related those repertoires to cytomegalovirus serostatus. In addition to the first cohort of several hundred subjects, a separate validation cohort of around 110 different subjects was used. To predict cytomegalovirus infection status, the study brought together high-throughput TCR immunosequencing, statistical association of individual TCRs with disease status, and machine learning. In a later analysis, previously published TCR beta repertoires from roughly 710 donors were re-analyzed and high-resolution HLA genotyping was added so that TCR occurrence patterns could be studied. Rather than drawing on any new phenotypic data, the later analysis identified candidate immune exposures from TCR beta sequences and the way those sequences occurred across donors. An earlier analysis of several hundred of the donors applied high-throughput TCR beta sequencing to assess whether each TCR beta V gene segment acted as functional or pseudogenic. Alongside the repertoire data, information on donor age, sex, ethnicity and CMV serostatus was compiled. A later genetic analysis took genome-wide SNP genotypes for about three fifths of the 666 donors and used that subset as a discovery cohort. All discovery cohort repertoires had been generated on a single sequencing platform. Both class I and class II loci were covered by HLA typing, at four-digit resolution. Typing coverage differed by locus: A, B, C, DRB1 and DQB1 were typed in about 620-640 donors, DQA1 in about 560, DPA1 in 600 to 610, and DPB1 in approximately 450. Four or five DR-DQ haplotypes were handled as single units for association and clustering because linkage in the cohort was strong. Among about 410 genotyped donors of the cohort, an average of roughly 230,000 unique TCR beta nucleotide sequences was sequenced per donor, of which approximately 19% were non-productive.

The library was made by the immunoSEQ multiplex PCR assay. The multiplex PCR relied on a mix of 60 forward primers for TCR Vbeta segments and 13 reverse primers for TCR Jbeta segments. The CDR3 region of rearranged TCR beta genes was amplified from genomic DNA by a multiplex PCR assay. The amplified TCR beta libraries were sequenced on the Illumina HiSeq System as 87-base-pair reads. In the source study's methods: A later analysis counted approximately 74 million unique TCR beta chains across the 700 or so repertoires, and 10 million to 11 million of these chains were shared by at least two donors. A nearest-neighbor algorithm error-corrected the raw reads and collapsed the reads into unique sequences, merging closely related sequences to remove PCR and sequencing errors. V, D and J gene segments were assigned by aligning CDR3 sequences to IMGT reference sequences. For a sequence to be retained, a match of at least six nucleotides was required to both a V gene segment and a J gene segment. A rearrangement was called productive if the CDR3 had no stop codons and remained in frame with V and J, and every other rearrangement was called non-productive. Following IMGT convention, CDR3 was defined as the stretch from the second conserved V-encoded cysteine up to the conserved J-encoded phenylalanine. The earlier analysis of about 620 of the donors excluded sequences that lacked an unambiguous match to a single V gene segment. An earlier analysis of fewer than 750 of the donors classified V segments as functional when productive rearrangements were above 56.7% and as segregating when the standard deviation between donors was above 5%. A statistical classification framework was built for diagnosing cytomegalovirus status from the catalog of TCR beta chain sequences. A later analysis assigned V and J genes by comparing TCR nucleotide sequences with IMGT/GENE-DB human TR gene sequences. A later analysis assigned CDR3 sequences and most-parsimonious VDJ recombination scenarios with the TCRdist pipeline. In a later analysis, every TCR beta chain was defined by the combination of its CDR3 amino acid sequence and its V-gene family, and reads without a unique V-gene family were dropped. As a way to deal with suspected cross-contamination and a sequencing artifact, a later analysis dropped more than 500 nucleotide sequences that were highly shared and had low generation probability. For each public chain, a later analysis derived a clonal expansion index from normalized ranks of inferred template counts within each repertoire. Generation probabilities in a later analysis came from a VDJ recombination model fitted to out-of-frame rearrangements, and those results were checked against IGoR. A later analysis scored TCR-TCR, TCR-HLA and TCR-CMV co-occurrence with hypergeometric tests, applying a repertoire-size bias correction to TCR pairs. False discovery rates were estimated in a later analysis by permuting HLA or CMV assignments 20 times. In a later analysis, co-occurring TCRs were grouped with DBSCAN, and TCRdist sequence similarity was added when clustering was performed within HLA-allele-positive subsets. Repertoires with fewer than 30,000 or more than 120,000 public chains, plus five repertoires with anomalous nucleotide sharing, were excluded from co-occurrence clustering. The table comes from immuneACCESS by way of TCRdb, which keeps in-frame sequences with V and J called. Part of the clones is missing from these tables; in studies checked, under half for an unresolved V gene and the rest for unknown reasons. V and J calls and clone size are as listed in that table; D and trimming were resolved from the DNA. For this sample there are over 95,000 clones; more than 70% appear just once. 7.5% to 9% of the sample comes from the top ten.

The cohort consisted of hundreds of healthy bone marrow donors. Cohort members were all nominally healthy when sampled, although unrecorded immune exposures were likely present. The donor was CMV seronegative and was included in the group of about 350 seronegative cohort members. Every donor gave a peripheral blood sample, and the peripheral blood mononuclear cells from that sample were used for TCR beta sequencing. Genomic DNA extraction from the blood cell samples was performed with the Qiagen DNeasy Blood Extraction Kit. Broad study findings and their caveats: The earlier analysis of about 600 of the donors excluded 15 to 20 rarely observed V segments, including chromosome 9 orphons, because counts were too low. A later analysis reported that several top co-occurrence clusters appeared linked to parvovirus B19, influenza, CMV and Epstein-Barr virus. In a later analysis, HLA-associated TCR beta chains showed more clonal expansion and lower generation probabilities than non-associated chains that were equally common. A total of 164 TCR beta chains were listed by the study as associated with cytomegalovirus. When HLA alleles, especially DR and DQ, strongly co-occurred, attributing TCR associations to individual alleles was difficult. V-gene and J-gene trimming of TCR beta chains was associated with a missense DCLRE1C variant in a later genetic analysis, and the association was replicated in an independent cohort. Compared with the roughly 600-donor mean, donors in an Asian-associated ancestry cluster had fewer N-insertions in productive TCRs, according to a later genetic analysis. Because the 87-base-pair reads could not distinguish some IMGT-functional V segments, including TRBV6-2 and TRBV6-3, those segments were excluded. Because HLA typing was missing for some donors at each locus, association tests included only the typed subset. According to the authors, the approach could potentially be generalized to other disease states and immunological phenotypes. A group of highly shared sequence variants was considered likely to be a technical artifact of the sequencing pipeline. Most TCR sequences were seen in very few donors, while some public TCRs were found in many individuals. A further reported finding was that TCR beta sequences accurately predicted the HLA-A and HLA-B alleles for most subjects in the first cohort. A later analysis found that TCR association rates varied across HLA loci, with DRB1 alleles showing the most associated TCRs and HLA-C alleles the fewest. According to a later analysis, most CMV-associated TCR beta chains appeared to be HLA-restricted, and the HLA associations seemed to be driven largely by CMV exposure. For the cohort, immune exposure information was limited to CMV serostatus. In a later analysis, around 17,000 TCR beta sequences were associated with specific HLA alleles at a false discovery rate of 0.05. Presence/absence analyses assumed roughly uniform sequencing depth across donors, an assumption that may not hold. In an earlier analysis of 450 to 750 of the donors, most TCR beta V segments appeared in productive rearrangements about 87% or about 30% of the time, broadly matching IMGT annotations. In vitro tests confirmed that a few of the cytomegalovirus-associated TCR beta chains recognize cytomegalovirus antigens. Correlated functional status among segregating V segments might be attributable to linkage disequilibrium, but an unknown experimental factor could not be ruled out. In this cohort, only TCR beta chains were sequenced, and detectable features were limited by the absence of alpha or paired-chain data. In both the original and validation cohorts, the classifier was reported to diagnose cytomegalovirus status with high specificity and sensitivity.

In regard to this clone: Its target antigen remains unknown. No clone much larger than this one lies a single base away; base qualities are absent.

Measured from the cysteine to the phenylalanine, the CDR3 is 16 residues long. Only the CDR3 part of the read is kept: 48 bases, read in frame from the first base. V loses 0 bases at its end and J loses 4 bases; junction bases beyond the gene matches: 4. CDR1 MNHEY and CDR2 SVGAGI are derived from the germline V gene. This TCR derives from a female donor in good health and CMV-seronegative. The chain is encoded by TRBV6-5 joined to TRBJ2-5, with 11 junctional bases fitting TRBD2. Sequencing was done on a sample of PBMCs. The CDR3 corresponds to CASSYSRLAGRETQYF. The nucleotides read TGTGCCAGCAGTTACTCAAGACTAGCGGGGAGAGAGACCCAGTACTTC.